This TCR beta chain was captured in a study of shared clonotypes between healthy human individuals. Overall study: Two women and three men aged 18 to 49 made up the donors. Plates per donor: three CD4 naive, three CD4 memory, two CD8 naive, one CD8 memory. The study, taken as a whole, reports: Memory subsets had estimated richness that was generally smaller than that of naive subsets.

With respect to this clone: Its matching antigen is unknown.

It was at deep level that the assay was run. Sequencing was performed with immunoSEQ multiplex PCR; in TCRdb, only in-frame clones are kept and a portion is missing. The sample contains more than 2 million clones, about 94% of which appear only once. Germline-derived CDR1 and CDR2 are SGHAT and FQDESV (reference sequence). The CDR3 length is 16 residues. Losses at the gene ends were 5 bases for V and 1 base for J; bases not matched to a gene: 7. This chain connects TRBV11-1 to TRBJ2-7, with 11 bases lining up with TRBD1. Sequenced sample: naive CD4+ T cells sorted from blood. Subset of the sample: CD45RA+ positively selected. The sequence was obtained from a man younger than 30 in good health. The CDR3 reads CASSPWDRGESYEQYF. As DNA, the CDR3 is TGTGCCAGCAGCCCGTGGGACAGGGGGGAGTCCTACGAGCAGTACTTC.